The clone carrying this TCR beta chain was observed a handful of times. CDR1 is SGHRS and CDR2 is YFSETQ in the germline V gene. This CDR3 region has 15 residues. Trimming took 4 bases from V and 0 from J, leaving 12 bases between them. These data originate in a study of blood T cell repertoires in COVID-19. The assay was immunoSEQ multiplex PCR, and TCRdb's table has in-frame clones only and misses some. The sample records tens of thousands of clones, approximately 86% being singletons. Sequencing was performed on peripheral blood. The chain links TRBV5-1 to TRBJ2-3, with unresolved D. This TCR derives from a man in his fifties with acute or convalescent COVID-19. As DNA, the CDR3 is TGCGCCAGCAGCCTGGTTCCGCAGAGCACAGATACGCAGTATTTT. Its protein is CASSLVPQSTDTQYF.